This is a list of T cell receptor beta chains from one sample in a study of blood T cell repertoires in COVID-19. Sequencing used immunoSEQ multiplex PCR; TCRdb keeps in-frame clones, though not all of them. This table has 200,000 or so clones, roughly 80% appearing once. Sequencing was done on a sample of peripheral blood. The receptors originated from a man under 40 with active or convalescent COVID-19. Both conserved end residues are trimmed from each CDR3. Each record gives: V gene, CDR3 protein.

TRBV12-3/TRBV12-4 ASSLVGRGRAF
TRBV9 ASSVAPDSNQPQH
TRBV5-1 ASSLDPGRGGYT
TRBV30 AWIRSGEETQY
TRBV12-5 ASGLFTGQESYGYT
TRBV5-1 ASSLSGLSNTGELF
TRBV11-2 ASSVGQGIETQY
TRBV19 ASSIDLPAAGLQETQY
TRBV28 ASTGGQLISLSNQPQH
TRBV28 ASSSAQGNNEKLF
TRBV24-1 ATSDGDRDQPQH
TRBV9 ASSPTSTLAASRNEQF
TRBV30 AWSEDVQGNTIY
TRBV7-7 ASSHYPLLVGSADTQY
TRBV4-1 ASSQAGRGRNTEAF
TRBV6-2/TRBV6-3 ASSSDRGQPQH
TRBV6-5 ASSPDMFREQF
TRBV7-9 AGGSPLH